The 5 T cell receptor beta chains presented below share a single source sample, sequenced in a study of cytomegalovirus exposure and HLA in healthy donors. PCR employed 60 Vbeta and 13 Jbeta primers. Some clones are missing from TCRdb's copy, which holds only in-frame ones; the method was immunoSEQ multiplex PCR. Altogether 150,000 to 200,000 clones are present, over 75% being singletons, with the ten largest covering 1%. Sequencing was carried out using PBMCs. These receptors originate from a woman aged 45-65 years in good health and CMV-seropositive.

CDR3 DNA sequence: TGTGCCAGCAGTTTTTCCGGGAGGGGCCTTAGCAATCAGCCCCAGCATTTT. Its protein is CASSFSGRGLSNQPQHF. The chain carries TRBV28 and TRBJ1-5; tentative D call: TRBD1 (5 bases). The CDR3 has 17 residues. The germline V gene has CDR1 MDHEN and CDR2 SYDVKM. V lost 3 bases and J 0 bases, leaving 15 bases between the germline ends.

The V call is TRBV4-2, the J call TRBJ2-5, with 8 positions matching TRBD2. V trimming: 2 bases; J trimming: 4 bases; junction bases outside the gene matches: 9. Germline CDR1 is LGHNA and CDR2 is YNFKEQ. The CDR3 length is 16 residues. CDR3 residues: CASSQKKTGGGETQYF. CDR3 DNA sequence: TGTGCCAGCAGCCAAAAGAAGACGGGAGGGGGAGAGACCCAGTACTTC.

This chain uses TRBV29-1 with TRBJ2-2; the D gene is possibly TRBD1 (6 bases). There are 14 residues in the CDR3. V was cut by 6 bases and J by 4 bases, with 15 bases left in between. Germline-derived CDR1 and CDR2 are SQVTM and ANQGSEA. In nucleotides, the CDR3 is TGCAGCGTGGGCTCCGGGACAACCACCGGGGAGCTGTTTTTT. Translated: CSVGSGTTTGELFF.

The V gene is TRBV28, the J gene TRBJ2-1; 10 bases fit TRBD1. The junction had 17 bases not matched to a gene; V was cut back by 4 bases and J by 8 bases. The CDR3 runs to 18 residues. CDR1 and CDR2 from the germline V gene are MDHEN and SYDVKM. The CDR3 DNA reads as TGTGCCAGCAGTTCACCCACCACCGGGACAGGGGTGTTATATGAGCAGTTCTTC. Residues: CASSSPTTGTGVLYEQFF.

The V gene is TRBV6-1, the J gene TRBJ2-7; TRBD1 agrees at 11 bases. V was clipped by 6 bases and J by 1 base; unmatched bases: 5. The germline V gene has CDR1 MNHNS and CDR2 SASEGT. There are 15 residues in the CDR3. CDR3 sequence reads: CASRAGTGGSYEQYF. In nucleotides, the CDR3 is TGTGCCAGCAGGGCCGGGACAGGGGGATCCTACGAGCAGTACTTC.